The source of this T cell receptor (beta chain) is a study of blood T cell repertoires in COVID-19. For the study at large: Acute and convalescent COVID-19 specimens originated in the United States, Italy and Spain. T cells, B-cell-depleted T cells, or PBMCs supplied cDNA or gDNA.

Under the authors' procedure: It was from reference gene primer amplification that nucleated cell counts were estimated. Sequencing used immunoSEQ multiplex PCR; TCRdb keeps in-frame clones, though not all of them. From that table come the V and J calls and clone size; the DNA was used to work out D and trimming. Of fewer than 300,000 clones in the sample, approximately 92% are singletons; the top ten hold about 2.5%. Patients from Seattle were sampled longitudinally, starting during active infection. The CDR3 has 15 residues. In germline, CDR1 is MNHEY, CDR2 SVGEGT. Trimming took 5 bases from V and 2 from J, leaving 13 bases between them.

The V gene is TRBV6-2 or TRBV6-3, the J gene TRBJ2-1, with a tentative D call TRBD2 (5 bases). This TCR derives from a person between 18 and 35 years old with COVID-19, enrolled during active disease. Sequenced sample: peripheral blood. For the CDR3, the DNA is TGTGCCAGCAGTCAACTAGGAGGAACCTACAATGAGCAGTTCTTC. It codes for CASSQLGGTYNEQFF.